The 15 T cell receptor beta chains given below trace back to one sample, sequenced in a study of shared clonotypes between healthy human individuals. The data were produced by immunoSEQ multiplex PCR, yet TCRdb's version contains in-frame clones alone and is incomplete. The sample has some 2.4 million clones, more than 85% seen once; the top ten hold approximately 0.37%. Sequencing was done on a sample of naive CD4+ T cells from PBMCs. Subset denoted: CD45RA+ positively selected. These receptors were obtained from a young man in good health. Some clones in this sample may be carry-over from other donors' samples.

The chain has TRBV7-2 and TRBJ2-1, with TRBD2 matching over 7 bases. The CDR3 has 13 residues. Germline V CDR1 and CDR2: SGHTA, FQGNSA. After removal of 2 bases from V and 10 bases from J, the junction contained 5 bases not matched to a gene. The CDR3 sequence is CASSLSGILEQFF. The CDR3 DNA reads TGTGCCAGCAGCTTAAGCGGGATCTTAGAGCAGTTCTTC.

CDR3 DNA: TGCGCCAGCAGCCGTACGATCATCTTGGGAACCGGGGAGCTGTTTTTT. Residues: CASSRTIILGTGELFF. The V and J genes are TRBV4-1 and TRBJ2-2; D remains ambiguous. The length of the CDR3 is 16 residues. The germline V gene encodes CDR1 MGHRA and CDR2 YSYEKL. V was cut by 4 bases and J by 5 bases, with 17 bases left in between.

The chain links TRBV28 to TRBJ2-7; D uncertain. CDR1 MDHEN and CDR2 SYDVKM come from the germline V gene. V was clipped by 3 bases and J by 3 bases, with 6 bases between them. This CDR3 region has 12 residues. The CDR3 bases are TGTGCCAGCAGTTTGGACGACTACGAGCAGTACTTC. This gives the protein CASSLDDYEQYF.

This clone has just a few counts. The sample holds other DNA sequences that translate to the same CDR3. This chain uses TRBV19 with TRBJ1-3; no clear D gene. The CDR3 consists of 11 residues. Germline-derived CDR1 and CDR2 are LNHDA and SQIVND (reference sequence). Deletions cut 9 bases from V and 4 bases from J, with 7 bases between. CDR3 in amino acids: CASRAGNTIYF. The CDR3 DNA reads TGTGCCAGCCGTGCGGGAAACACCATATATTTT.

The rearrangement uses TRBV14 and TRBJ1-1; 7 nucleotides agree with TRBD1. This CDR3 has 16 residues. V lost 5 bases and J lost 1; bases outside the gene matches: 10. The germline V gene has CDR1 SGHDN and CDR2 FVKESK. CDR3 DNA sequence: TGTGCCAGCAGCGTATACACCGGGACAGAGAACACTGAAGCTTTCTTT. Translation: CASSVYTGTENTEAFF. Full variable domain (rest looked up from reference TRBV14 and TRBJ1-1): EAGVTQFPSHSVIEKGQTVTLRCDPISGHDNLYWYRRVMGKEIKFLLHFVKESKQDESGMPNNRFLAERTGGTYSTLKVQPAELEDSGVYFCASSVYTGTENTEAFFGQGTRLTVV.

This rearrangement joins TRBV2 to TRBJ2-1, with TRBD1 matching 12 bases. CDR3 length equals 16 residues. V trimming: 6 bases; J trimming: 7 bases; junction bases outside the gene matches: 10. Germline CDR1 is SNHLY and CDR2 is FYNNEI. CDR3 region: CASSVRGQGALNEQFF. CDR3 DNA: TGTGCCAGCAGCGTTCGGGGACAGGGGGCCCTGAATGAGCAGTTCTTC.

Concerning this clone: This may arise from a read error, as a much more abundant clone is one base away. This chain uses TRBV28 with TRBJ2-7; D is unresolved. The germline CDR1 and CDR2 sequences are MDHEN and SYDVKM. V was trimmed by 4 bases and J by 0 bases, leaving 4 bases between them. This CDR3 comprises 12 residues. Here the CDR3 DNA reads TGTGCCAGCAGTTACACCTCCTACGAGCAGTACTTC. Amino acid sequence: CASSYTSYEQYF.

The chain has TRBV4-3 and TRBJ2-1; 7 bases map to TRBD2. CDR1 LGHNA and CDR2 YSLEER come from the germline V gene. There are 16 residues in the CDR3. The junction had 9 bases not matched to a gene; V was cut back by 2 bases and J by 5 bases. DNA for the CDR3: TGCGCCAGCAGCCAATCGCCGACTAGCCCAGACAATGAGCAGTTCTTC. Its protein is CASSQSPTSPDNEQFF.

V usage is TRBV6-1 and J usage is TRBJ2-5; 10 positions match TRBD1. Looked up from germline, CDR1 is MNHNS and CDR2 is SASEGT. Losses at the gene ends were 4 bases for V and 4 bases for J; bases not matched to a gene: 6. The CDR3 extends over 15 amino acids. The CDR3, as DNA: TGTGCCAGCAGTGGGGGACAGGGGAACGGAGAGACCCAGTACTTC. This gives the protein CASSGGQGNGETQYF.

Worth noting for this clone: Other DNA sequences in the same sample also yield this CDR3. The chain has TRBV5-4 and TRBJ2-7, with D possibly being TRBD1 (6 bases). V shed 2 bases and J shed 5 bases, with 14 bases lying between them. Germline CDR1 SGHNT, CDR2 YYREEE (reference sequence). The CDR3 spans 14 residues. In DNA form, the CDR3 reads TGTGCCAGCAGCTTAGGTACAGGGAGAGACGAGCAGTACTTC. This translates into CASSLGTGRDEQYF.

This chain links TRBV5-8 with TRBJ1-1, with D perhaps TRBD1 (5 bases). The CDR3 is made up of 14 amino acids. Germline-derived CDR1 and CDR2 are SGHTS and YDEGEE. V was trimmed by 6 bases and J by 0 bases, leaving 12 bases between them. In DNA form, the CDR3 reads TGTGCCAGCACACAGTCAGGGTTGAACACTGAAGCTTTCTTT. Translating gives CASTQSGLNTEAFF.

The chain combines TRBV27 with TRBJ2-7; 10 bases are shared with TRBD1. Germline assignment: CDR1 MNHEY and CDR2 SMNVEV (reference sequence). With 4 bases clipped from V and 3 bases from J, the junction kept 9 bases outside the gene matches. The CDR3 is 16 residues long. The CDR3 coding sequence is TGTGCCAGCAGTTATAGAACCGGGACAGGGGTCTACGAGCAGTACTTC. Translation: CASSYRTGTGVYEQYF.

The rearrangement joins TRBV7-9 to TRBJ2-3, with D unresolved. The CDR3 has 15 amino acids. Germline V CDR1 and CDR2: SEHNR, FQNEAQ (reference sequence). Trimming stripped 6 bases from V and 0 bases from J, with 13 bases between. DNA of the CDR3: TGTGCCAGCAGATCGGCAAGCCCTAGCACAGATACGCAGTATTTT. It translates to CASRSASPSTDTQYF.

V and J are TRBV5-6 and TRBJ2-1; 9 bases are a match to TRBD2. V was pared by 4 bases and J by 4 bases, with 9 bases of the junction left unmatched. Looked up from germline, CDR1 is SGHDT and CDR2 is YYEEEE. There are 16 residues in the CDR3. The DNA of the CDR3 is TGTGCCAGCAGCCCGTCGGAGGGACTAGCATACAATGAGCAGTTCTTC. Its protein product is CASSPSEGLAYNEQFF. The whole variable domain, filled in from reference TRBV5-6 and TRBJ2-1, reads DAGVTQSPTHLIKTRGQQVTLRCSPKSGHDTVSWYQQALGQGPQFIFQYYEEEERQRGNFPDRFSGHQFPNYSSELNVNALLLGDSALYLCASSPSEGLAYNEQFFGPGTRLTVL.

This clone was observed a single time. This chain connects TRBV5-1 to TRBJ2-5; possible D gene TRBD1, 6 bases. Germline V gene lookup returns CDR1 SGHRS and CDR2 YFSETQ. The ends were cut back, 4 bases at V and 2 bases at J, with 12 bases in the middle. The CDR3 runs 14 residues. CDR3 residues: CASSAGRGQETQYF. The CDR3 nucleotides read TGCGCCAGCAGCGCCGGCAGGGGACAAGAGACCCAGTACTTC.